Each of the 25 T cell receptor beta chains below was sequenced from the same sample in a study of blood T cell repertoires in COVID-19. TCRdb's table, derived via immunoSEQ multiplex PCR, lists solely in-frame clones and lacks some. The table lists a few hundred thousand clones, around 88% of them singletons. The material sequenced was peripheral blood. The receptors shown here come from a woman aged 45 to 65 with COVID-19, enrolled during active disease.

V usage is TRBV28 and J usage is TRBJ2-7; 7 bases are a match to TRBD1. The length of the CDR3 is 12 residues. The junction had 8 bases not matched to a gene; V was cut back by 10 bases and J by 5 bases. Per the germline V gene, CDR1 is MDHEN and CDR2 is SYDVKM. Here the CDR3 reads CATDDRVHEQYF. The CDR3 nucleotides are TGTGCCACGGACGACAGGGTCCACGAGCAGTACTTC. Based on the CDR3 plus reference TRBV28 and TRBJ2-7, the full variable domain is DVKVTQSSRYLVKRTGEKVFLECVQDMDHENMFWYRQDPGLGLRLIYFSYDVKMKEKGDIPEGYSVSREKKERFSLILESASTNQTSMYLCATDDRVHEQYFGPGTRLTVT.

The chain is built from TRBV4-1 and TRBJ1-1; the D gene is possibly TRBD1 (5 bases). CDR3 size: 13 residues. Trimming removed 0 bases from V and 6 bases from J, with 8 bases in between. Germline V gene lookup returns CDR1 MGHRA and CDR2 YSYEKL. The CDR3 protein is CASSQEDSSEAFF. CDR3 coding DNA: TGCGCCAGCAGCCAAGAAGACAGCTCTGAAGCTTTCTTT.

The genes are TRBV9 and TRBJ2-7; D might be TRBD2 (5 bases). This CDR3 is built from 14 residues. Trimming took off 0 bases at V and 4 bases at J, with 11 bases between the two ends. Germline lookup yields CDR1 SGDLS and CDR2 YYNGEE. The CDR3 sequence: CASSVGRVGYEQYF. The DNA for the CDR3 is TGTGCCAGCAGCGTAGGGCGGGTAGGATACGAGCAGTACTTC. Filled out from reference TRBV9 and TRBJ2-7, the complete variable domain reads DSGVTQTPKHLITATGQRVTLRCSPRSGDLSVYWYQQSLDQGLQFLIQYYNGEERAKGNILERFSAQQFPDLHSELNLSSLELGDSALYFCASSVGRVGYEQYFGPGTRLTVT.

This clone was seen only once. The chain joins TRBV6-1 to TRBJ2-1, with D perhaps matching TRBD1 (6 bases). Germline V gene lookup returns CDR1 MNHNS and CDR2 SASEGT. This CDR3 contains 14 residues. Trimming took off 3 bases at V and 2 bases at J, with 8 bases between the two ends. CDR3 region: CASSDQGPYNEQFF. As DNA, the CDR3 is TGTGCCAGCAGTGACCAGGGGCCCTACAATGAGCAGTTCTTC.

The chain recombines TRBV6-5 with TRBJ1-5; D is perhaps TRBD1 (5 bases). Germline V gene sequence: CDR1 MNHEY, CDR2 SVGAGI. V was shortened by 6 bases and J by 7 bases, with 10 bases between the two germline ends. CDR3 length equals 12 residues. The chain's CDR3 is CASSMTEQPQHF. Here the CDR3 DNA reads TGTGCCAGCAGCATGACAGAACAGCCCCAGCATTTT.

The chain couples TRBV7-8 to TRBJ2-5, with D possibly matching TRBD2 (6 bases). Trimming took 7 bases from V and 5 from J, leaving 17 bases between them. CDR3 length: 14 residues. Germline V CDR1 and CDR2: SGHVS, FQNEAQ. CDR3 sequence: CASKPAGRGETQYF. DNA of the CDR3: TGTGCCAGCAAACCCGCGGGGCGCGGGGAGACCCAGTACTTC. Looking up the rest from reference TRBV7-8 and TRBJ2-5 gives the full variable domain: GAGVSQSPRYKVAKRGQDVALRCDPISGHVSLFWYQQALGQGPEFLTYFQNEAQLDKSGLPSDRFFAERPEGSVSTLKIQRTQQEDSAVYLCASKPAGRGETQYFGPGTRLLVL.

The rearrangement links TRBV9 to TRBJ2-5; D perhaps matches TRBD2 (6 bases). Germline V lookup: CDR1 SGDLS, CDR2 YYNGEE. Trimming removed 3 bases from V and 5 bases from J, with 17 bases in between. The CDR3 runs to 15 residues. Here the CDR3 reads CASSATGTEWETQYF. CDR3 bases: TGTGCCAGCAGCGCAACCGGGACTGAGTGGGAGACCCAGTACTTC.

The rearrangement joins TRBV24-1 to TRBJ1-5; D may be TRBD1 (5 bases). The germline V gene has CDR1 KGHDR and CDR2 SFDVKD. V lost 9 bases to trimming and J lost 3 bases, with 11 bases between them. This CDR3 is built from 13 residues. The CDR3 loop is CATVQGPNQPQHF. The CDR3 DNA is TGTGCCACCGTGCAGGGTCCCAATCAGCCCCAGCATTTT.

This clone was detected only once. The chain has TRBV6-1 and TRBJ1-2; D is unclear. V lost 2 bases, J lost 0 bases, and 7 bases lay in between. The CDR3 covers 14 residues. In germline, CDR1 is MNHNS, CDR2 SASEGT. CDR3 residues: CASSEFVANYGYTF. As DNA, the CDR3 is TGTGCCAGCAGTGAATTTGTAGCTAACTATGGCTACACCTTC.

V usage is TRBV7-3 and J usage is TRBJ2-7; TRBD2 matches at 12 bases. J gave up 2 bases and V 2 bases, and 4 bases lay outside the gene matches. CDR1 and CDR2 (germline): SGHTA, FQGTGA. CDR3 size: 16 residues. CDR3 coding DNA: TGTGCCAGCAGCTTAGCGACTAGCGGGGGCCCCTACGAGCAGTACTTC. It translates to CASSLATSGGPYEQYF.

This sequence joins TRBV19 and TRBJ1-5, with D uncertain. Germline CDR1 and CDR2: LNHDA and SQIVND (reference sequence). There are 16 residues in the CDR3. V shed 8 bases and J shed 2 bases, with 19 bases lying between them. The CDR3 DNA reads as TGTGCCAGTTCGGCCCCGTCGCCCGGGGGCAATCAGCCCCAGCATTTT. Translation gives CASSAPSPGGNQPQHF. The whole variable domain, filled in from reference TRBV19 and TRBJ1-5, reads DGGITQSPKYLFRKEGQNVTLSCEQNLNHDAMYWYRQDPGQGLRLIYYSQIVNDFQKGDIAEGYSVSREKKESFPLTVTSAQKNPTAFYLCASSAPSPGGNQPQHFGDGTRLSIL.

This chain connects TRBV10-2 to TRBJ2-1, with TRBD2 matching 15 bases. Germline-derived CDR1 and CDR2 are WSHSY and SAAADI. CDR3 size: 18 residues. V dropped 6 bases and J dropped 4; count of bases not matched to a gene: 10. The CDR3 is CASRGEGTSGGWYNEQFF. The CDR3 bases are TGCGCCAGCAGGGGGGAGGGGACTAGCGGGGGGTGGTACAATGAGCAGTTCTTC.

V is TRBV2 and J is TRBJ1-5; weak D call: TRBD1 (5 bases). V was cut by 7 bases and J by 3 bases, with 10 bases left in between. CDR1 and CDR2 from the germline V gene are SNHLY and FYNNEI. This CDR3 comprises 13 residues. Here the CDR3 reads CASMTDTNQPQHF. CDR3 coding DNA: TGTGCCAGCATGACGGACACCAATCAGCCCCAGCATTTT.

V usage is TRBV11-3 and J usage is TRBJ2-7; the match to TRBD2 covers 8 bases. Germline V gene lookup returns CDR1 SGHNT and CDR2 YENEEA. With V trimmed by 5 bases and J by 2 bases, 8 bases remained unmatched. The CDR3 has 15 amino acids. The chain's CDR3 is CASSPRGGPTYEQYF. In DNA form, the CDR3 reads TGTGCCAGCAGCCCGCGCGGGGGGCCGACCTACGAGCAGTACTTC.

The J gene is TRBJ1-1, the V gene TRBV30; 9 bases are a match to TRBD1. Germline CDR1 GTSNPN, CDR2 SVGIG (reference sequence). V lost 3 bases to trimming and J lost 11 bases; unmatched junction nucleotides: 7. This CDR3 is built from 12 residues. This chain's CDR3 is CAWSTQGAWAFF. The CDR3 DNA reads as TGTGCCTGGAGCACACAGGGGGCGTGGGCTTTCTTT. Drawing the rest from reference TRBV30 and TRBJ1-1, the complete variable domain is SQTIHQWPATLVQPVGSPLSLECTVEGTSNPNLYWYRQAAGRGLQLLFYSVGIGQISSEVPQNLSASRPQDRQFILSSKKLLLSDSGFYLCAWSTQGAWAFFGQGTRLTVV.

This chain links TRBV5-1 with TRBJ1-6; 10 nucleotides match TRBD1. The trim removed 7 bases at V and 5 bases at J, leaving 18 bases unmatched. Germline CDR1 SGHRS, CDR2 YFSETQ. This CDR3 has 19 residues. CDR3 in amino acids: CASAASRTGGSLNNSPLHF. The DNA of the CDR3 is TGCGCCAGCGCCGCCTCGAGGACAGGGGGTAGCTTAAATAATTCACCCCTCCACTTT.

The rearrangement uses TRBV6-5 and TRBJ1-4; the match to TRBD1 covers 9 bases. With V trimmed by 2 bases and J by 7 bases, 8 bases remained unmatched. The germline gives CDR1 MNHEY, CDR2 SVGAGI. The CDR3 has 16 residues. CDR3 bases: TGTGCCAGCAGTTACGATGCCGGGACAGGGTTTGAAAAACTGTTTTTT. This sequence encodes CASSYDAGTGFEKLFF.

This chain joins TRBV29-1 and TRBJ2-3, with D possibly being TRBD1 (5 bases). The germline V gene encodes CDR1 SQVTM and CDR2 ANQGSEA. This CDR3 has 18 amino acids. Trimming stripped 0 bases from V and 4 bases from J, with 23 bases between. This CDR3 is CSVEDPVSRAFLPDTQYF. CDR3 sequence (DNA): TGCAGCGTTGAAGATCCAGTAAGCAGGGCCTTCCTCCCAGATACGCAGTATTTT.

This sequence joins TRBV12-3 or TRBV12-4 and TRBJ1-4; D unclear. Trimming pared 3 bases from V and 8 bases from J, leaving 10 bases between. This CDR3 is 13 amino acids long. The CDR3 nucleotides are TGTGCCAGCAGTTTCTCTCGTCGGGAAAAACTGTTTTTT. Protein: CASSFSRREKLFF.

The chain employs TRBV5-1 and TRBJ1-2, with a possible D match to TRBD1 (5 bases). Germline CDR1 SGHRS, CDR2 YFSETQ. This CDR3 region has 12 residues. V lost 4 bases to trimming and J lost 8 bases, with 12 bases between them. The CDR3 loop is CASSRGTTGYTF. The CDR3 DNA sequence: TGCGCCAGCAGCCGCGGGACGACGGGCTACACCTTC.

This chain uses TRBV30 with TRBJ2-6; D remains ambiguous. Per the germline V gene, CDR1 is GTSNPN and CDR2 is SVGIG (reference sequence). CDR3 length: 16 amino acids. Trimming took off 0 bases at V and 0 bases at J, with 9 bases between the two ends. The CDR3 loop reads CAWSVNSFSGANVLTF. In DNA, the CDR3 is TGTGCCTGGAGTGTAAACAGTTTCTCTGGGGCCAACGTCCTGACTTTC.

The V and J genes are TRBV7-2 and TRBJ1-5; D is perhaps TRBD1 (5 bases). CDR1 SGHTA and CDR2 FQGNSA come from the germline V gene. The CDR3 totals 16 residues. V lost 6 bases and J lost 0, with 15 bases in between. CDR3 sequence (DNA): TGTGCCAGCAGGTCCGGGGGGGGAGATAGCAATCAGCCCCAGCATTTT. Its translation is CASRSGGGDSNQPQHF.

The gene calls are TRBV5-1 and TRBJ1-1; TRBD1 agrees at 12 bases. The V gene end was trimmed by 3 bases and the J gene end by 7 bases; junction bases not matched to a gene: 4. The CDR3 covers 14 residues. Germline CDR1 SGHRS, CDR2 YFSETQ. The CDR3 loop is CASSSGTGGVEAFF. CDR3 coding DNA: TGCGCCAGCAGCTCCGGGACAGGGGGCGTTGAAGCTTTCTTT.

In regard to this clone: Other DNA sequences from this sample encode an identical CDR3 as well. This chain connects TRBV28 to TRBJ1-3, with D unresolved. Germline V gene data show CDR1 as MDHEN and CDR2 as SYDVKM. CDR3 length: 14 residues. V lost 1 base and J lost 4, with 8 bases in between. The chain's CDR3 is CASSLSLSGNTIYF. CDR3 sequence (DNA): TGTGCCAGCAGTTTATCCTTAAGCGGAAACACCATATATTTT.

The rearrangement uses TRBV2 and TRBJ2-7; D is unresolved. V lost 6 bases and J 0 bases, leaving 12 bases between the germline ends. Germline-derived CDR1 and CDR2 are SNHLY and FYNNEI. This CDR3 has 14 residues. DNA for the CDR3: TGTGCCAGCAGAGACGCAAGGAGCTCCTACGAGCAGTACTTC. This encodes CASRDARSSYEQYF.